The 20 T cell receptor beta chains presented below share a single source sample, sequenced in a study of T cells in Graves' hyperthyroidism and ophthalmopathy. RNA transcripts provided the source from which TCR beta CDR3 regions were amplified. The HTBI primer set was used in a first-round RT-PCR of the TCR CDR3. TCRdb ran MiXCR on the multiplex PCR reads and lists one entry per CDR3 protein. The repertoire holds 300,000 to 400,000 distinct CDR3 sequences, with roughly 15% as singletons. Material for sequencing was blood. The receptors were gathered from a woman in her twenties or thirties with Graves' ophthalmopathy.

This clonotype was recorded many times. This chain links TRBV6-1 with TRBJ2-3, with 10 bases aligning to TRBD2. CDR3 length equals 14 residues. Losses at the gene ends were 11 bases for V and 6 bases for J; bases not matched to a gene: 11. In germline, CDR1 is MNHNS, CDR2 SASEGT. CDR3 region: CALKVSGGADTQYF. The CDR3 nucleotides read TGTGCCCTAAAGGTCAGCGGGGGGGCGGATACGCAGTATTTT.

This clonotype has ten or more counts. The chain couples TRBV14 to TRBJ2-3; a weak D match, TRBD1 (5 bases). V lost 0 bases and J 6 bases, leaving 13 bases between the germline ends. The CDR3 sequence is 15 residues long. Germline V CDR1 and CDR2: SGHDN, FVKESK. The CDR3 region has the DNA TGTGCCAGCAGCCAAGATAGGTGGGGCAGGGATACGCAGTATTTT. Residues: CASSQDRWGRDTQYF.

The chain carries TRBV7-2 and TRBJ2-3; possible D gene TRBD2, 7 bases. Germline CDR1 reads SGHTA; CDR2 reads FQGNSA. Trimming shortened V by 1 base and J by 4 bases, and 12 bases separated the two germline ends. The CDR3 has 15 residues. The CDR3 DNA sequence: TGTGCCAGCAGCTTAGGGGCGGGGGCGGCAGATACGCAGTATTTT. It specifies CASSLGAGAADTQYF.

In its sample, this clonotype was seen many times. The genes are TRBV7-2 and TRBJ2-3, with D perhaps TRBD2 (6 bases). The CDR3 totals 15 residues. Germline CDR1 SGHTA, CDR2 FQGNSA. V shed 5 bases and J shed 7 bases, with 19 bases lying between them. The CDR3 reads CASSPGAGSRNTQYF. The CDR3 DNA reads TGTGCCAGCAGCCCTGGGGCGGGAAGCAGAAATACGCAGTATTTT.

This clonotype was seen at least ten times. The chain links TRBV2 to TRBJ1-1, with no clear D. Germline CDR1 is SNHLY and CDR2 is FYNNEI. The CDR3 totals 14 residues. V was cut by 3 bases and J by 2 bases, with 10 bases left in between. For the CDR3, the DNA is TGTGCCAGCAGTGAGTATGGGTCAAACACTGAAGCTTTCTTT. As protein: CASSEYGSNTEAFF.

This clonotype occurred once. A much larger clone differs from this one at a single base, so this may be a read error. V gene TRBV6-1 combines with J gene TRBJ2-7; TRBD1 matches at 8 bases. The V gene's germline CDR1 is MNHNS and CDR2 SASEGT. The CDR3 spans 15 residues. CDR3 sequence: CASGLGGQGSYEQCF. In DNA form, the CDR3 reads TGTGCCAGCGGGCTCGGCGGACAGGGATCCTACGAGCAGTGCTTC.

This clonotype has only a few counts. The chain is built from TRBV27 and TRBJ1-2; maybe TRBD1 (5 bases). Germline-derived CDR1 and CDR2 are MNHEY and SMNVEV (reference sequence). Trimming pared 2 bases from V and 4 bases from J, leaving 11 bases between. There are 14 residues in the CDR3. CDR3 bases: TGTGCCAGCAGTTTAGGGGGGTTGGGCTATGGCTACACCTTC. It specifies CASSLGGLGYGYTF.

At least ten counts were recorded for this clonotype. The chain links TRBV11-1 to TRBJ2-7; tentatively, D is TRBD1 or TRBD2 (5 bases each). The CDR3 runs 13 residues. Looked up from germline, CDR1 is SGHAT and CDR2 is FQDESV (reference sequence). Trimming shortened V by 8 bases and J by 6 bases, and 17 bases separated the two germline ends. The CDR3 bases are TGTGCCAGCGCCGGCCAGGGAGTCGGCGAGCAGTACTTC. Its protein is CASAGQGVGEQYF.

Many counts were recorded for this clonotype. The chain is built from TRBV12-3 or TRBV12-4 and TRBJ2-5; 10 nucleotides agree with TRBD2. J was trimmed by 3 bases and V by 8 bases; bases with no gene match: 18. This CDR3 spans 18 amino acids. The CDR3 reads CASGSRTTKLAGKETQYF. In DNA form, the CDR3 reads TGTGCCAGCGGCTCCAGAACGACAAAACTAGCGGGGAAAGAGACCCAGTACTTC.

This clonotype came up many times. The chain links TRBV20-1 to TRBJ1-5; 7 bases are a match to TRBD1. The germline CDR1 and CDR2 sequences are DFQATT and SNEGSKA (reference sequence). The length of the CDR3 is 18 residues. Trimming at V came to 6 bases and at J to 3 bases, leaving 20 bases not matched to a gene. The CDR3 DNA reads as TGCAGTGCCCGACCTCTTGATGGGCAGGGGGTTTACAATCAGCCCCAGCATTTT. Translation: CSARPLDGQGVYNQPQHF.

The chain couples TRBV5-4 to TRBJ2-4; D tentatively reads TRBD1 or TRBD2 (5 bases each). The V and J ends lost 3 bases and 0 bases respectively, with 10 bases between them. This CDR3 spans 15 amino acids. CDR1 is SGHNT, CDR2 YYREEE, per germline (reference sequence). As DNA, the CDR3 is TGTGCCAGCAGCTGGGGGACGCAAGCCAAAAACATTCAGTACTTC. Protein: CASSWGTQAKNIQYF. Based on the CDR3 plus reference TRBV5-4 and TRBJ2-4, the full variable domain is ETGVTQSPTHLIKTRGQQVTLRCSSQSGHNTVSWYQQALGQGPQFIFQYYREEENGRGNFPPRFSGLQFPNYSSELNVNALELDDSALYLCASSWGTQAKNIQYFGAGTRLSVL.

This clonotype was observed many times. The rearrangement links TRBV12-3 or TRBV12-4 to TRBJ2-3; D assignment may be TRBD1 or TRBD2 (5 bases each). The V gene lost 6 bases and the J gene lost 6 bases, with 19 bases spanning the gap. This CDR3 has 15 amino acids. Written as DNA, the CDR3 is TGTGCCAGCAGGAACCCGGCACTCGGGACGGATACGCAGTATTTT. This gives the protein CASRNPALGTDTQYF.

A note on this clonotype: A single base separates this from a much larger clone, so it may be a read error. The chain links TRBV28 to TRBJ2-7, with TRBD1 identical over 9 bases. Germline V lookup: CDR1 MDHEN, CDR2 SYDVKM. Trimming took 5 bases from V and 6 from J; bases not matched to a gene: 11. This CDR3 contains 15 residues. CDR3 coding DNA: TGTGCCAGCAGTCGACCGGGACAGGGCCTCTTCGAGCAGTACTTC. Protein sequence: CASSRPGQGLFEQYF. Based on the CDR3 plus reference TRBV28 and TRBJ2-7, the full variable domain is DVKVTQSSRYLVKRTGEKVFLECVQDMDHENMFWYRQDPGLGLRLIYFSYDVKMKEKGDIPEGYSVSREKKERFSLILESASTNQTSMYLCASSRPGQGLFEQYFGPGTRLTVT.

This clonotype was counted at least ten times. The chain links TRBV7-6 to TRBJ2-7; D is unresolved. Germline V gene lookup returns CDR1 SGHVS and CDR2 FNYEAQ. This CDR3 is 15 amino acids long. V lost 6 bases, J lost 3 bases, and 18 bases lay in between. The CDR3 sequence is CASSSSDQNYYEQYF. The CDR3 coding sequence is TGTGCCAGCAGTTCATCTGATCAGAACTACTACGAGCAGTACTTC.

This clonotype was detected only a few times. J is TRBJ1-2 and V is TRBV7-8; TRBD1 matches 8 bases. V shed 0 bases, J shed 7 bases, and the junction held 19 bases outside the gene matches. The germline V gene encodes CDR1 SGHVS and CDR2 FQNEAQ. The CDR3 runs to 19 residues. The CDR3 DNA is TGTGCCAGCAGCTTAGCGCGTGGGGGACAGGCAGGCGATGCGGGTGGCTACACCTTC. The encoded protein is CASSLARGGQAGDAGGYTF.

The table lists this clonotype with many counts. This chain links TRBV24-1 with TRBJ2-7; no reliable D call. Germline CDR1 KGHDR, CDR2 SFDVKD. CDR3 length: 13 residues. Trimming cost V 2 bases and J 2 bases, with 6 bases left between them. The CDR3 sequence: CATSDSWAYEQYF. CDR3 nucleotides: TGTGCCACCAGTGATTCCTGGGCCTACGAGCAGTACTTC.

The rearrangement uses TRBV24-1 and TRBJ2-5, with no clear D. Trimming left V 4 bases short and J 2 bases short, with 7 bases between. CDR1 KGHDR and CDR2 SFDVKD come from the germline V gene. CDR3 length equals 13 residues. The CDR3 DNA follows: TGTGCCACCAGTGAGACATGGCAAGAGACCCAGTACTTC. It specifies CATSETWQETQYF.

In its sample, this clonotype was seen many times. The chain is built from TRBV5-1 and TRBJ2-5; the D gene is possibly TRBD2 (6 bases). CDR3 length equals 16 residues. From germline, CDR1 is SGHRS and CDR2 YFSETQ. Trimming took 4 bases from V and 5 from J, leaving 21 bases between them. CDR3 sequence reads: CASSGAAGRAGETQYF. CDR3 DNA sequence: TGCGCCAGCAGCGGGGCAGCGGGTAGGGCCGGGGAGACCCAGTACTTC.

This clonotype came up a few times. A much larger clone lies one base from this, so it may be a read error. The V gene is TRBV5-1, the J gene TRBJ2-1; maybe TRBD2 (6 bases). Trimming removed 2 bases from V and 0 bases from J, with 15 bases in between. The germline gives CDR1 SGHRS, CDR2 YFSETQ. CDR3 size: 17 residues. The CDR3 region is CASSFFPPGGSYNEQFF. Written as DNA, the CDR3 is TGCGCCAGCAGCTTTTTCCCCCCCGGGGGCTCCTACAATGAGCAGTTCTTC.

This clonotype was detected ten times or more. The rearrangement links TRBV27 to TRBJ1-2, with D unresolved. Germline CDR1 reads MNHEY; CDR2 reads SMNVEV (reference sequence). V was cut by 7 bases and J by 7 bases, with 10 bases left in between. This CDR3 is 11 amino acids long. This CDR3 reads CASTSGLGYTF. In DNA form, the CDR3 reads TGTGCCAGCACCTCTGGCCTTGGCTACACCTTC.